Below are 8 T cell receptor beta chains sequenced from a single sample in a study of shared clonotypes between healthy human individuals. The table came from immunoSEQ multiplex PCR; TCRdb's copy has only in-frame clones and leaves some out. The table lists around 2,000,000 clones, 93% of them singletons. Terminally differentiated effector memory CD45RA+ cells were excluded from the naive CD8 cells, which were CD45RO-negative and positively selected for CCR7. The material sequenced was naive CD8+ T cells from PBMCs. The source of these receptors is a man younger than 35 in good health. Some clones in this sample may be carry-over from other donors' samples.

V and J are TRBV9 and TRBJ1-5; TRBD1 agrees at 11 bases. J lost 7 bases, V lost 4 bases, and 7 bases had no gene match. This CDR3 contains 15 residues. In germline, CDR1 is SGDLS, CDR2 YYNGEE. The CDR3 loop reads CASSSGQGAWQPQHF. DNA for the CDR3: TGTGCCAGCAGCTCAGGACAGGGGGCTTGGCAGCCCCAGCATTTT.

The rearrangement uses TRBV28 and TRBJ2-3; D possibly corresponds to TRBD2 (5 bases). Germline V gives CDR1 MDHEN, CDR2 SYDVKM. V dropped 5 bases and J dropped 2 bases, with 11 bases sitting between them. The CDR3 is 14 residues long. The CDR3 reads CASSPRGNTDTQYF. CDR3 DNA sequence: TGTGCCAGCAGTCCCCGGGGAAACACAGATACGCAGTATTTT.

Here the CDR3 reads CASSLGREVRIQETQYF. CDR3 sequence (DNA): TGTGCCAGCAGCCTCGGGCGGGAGGTCCGGATCCAAGAGACCCAGTACTTC. The chain employs TRBV7-9 and TRBJ2-5; 8 bases are a match to TRBD2. Trimming cost V 5 bases and J 1 base; bases outside gene matches: 12. CDR1 is SEHNR, CDR2 FQNEAQ, per germline (reference sequence). The CDR3 loop spans 17 amino acids.

The genes are TRBV5-4 and TRBJ2-3; 9 positions agree with TRBD2. Germline loops: CDR1 SGHNT, CDR2 YYREEE (reference sequence). Germline trimming cut 8 bases from V and 0 bases from J; bases unmatched to any gene: 7. CDR3 size: 15 residues. This chain's CDR3 is CASSGGTSSTDTQYF. For the CDR3, the DNA is TGTGCCAGTTCCGGAGGGACTAGCAGCACAGATACGCAGTATTTT. The variable domain in full, with the rest retrieved from reference TRBV5-4 and TRBJ2-3, is ETGVTQSPTHLIKTRGQQVTLRCSSQSGHNTVSWYQQALGQGPQFIFQYYREEENGRGNFPPRFSGLQFPNYSSELNVNALELDDSALYLCASSGGTSSTDTQYFGPGTRLTVL.

This clone was counted once. At one boundary the junction diverges from the germline segment, which might be a read error. The chain links TRBV2 to TRBJ2-7; TRBD2 agrees at 15 bases. Germline loops: CDR1 SNHLY, CDR2 FYNNEI. The CDR3 is made up of 15 amino acids. CDR3 nucleotides: TGTGCCAGCAGTGAGGCGGGACTAGCGGGAGGTGTTTCGCACTTC. Encoded protein: CASSEAGLAGGVSHF.

The chain employs TRBV5-4 and TRBJ1-1; the match to TRBD1 covers 7 bases. CDR1 SGHNT and CDR2 YYREEE come from the germline V gene (reference sequence). V dropped 4 bases and J dropped 0; count of bases not matched to a gene: 6. The CDR3 runs 15 residues. The CDR3 here is CASSVGQLMNTEAFF. The CDR3 DNA is TGTGCCAGCAGCGTGGGACAGCTCATGAACACTGAAGCTTTCTTT.

The chain uses TRBV7-9 and TRBJ1-1, with TRBD1 as a possible D gene (5 bases). The germline gives CDR1 SEHNR, CDR2 FQNEAQ (reference sequence). V dropped 0 bases and J dropped 0 bases, with 8 bases sitting between them. The CDR3 totals 15 residues. CDR3 sequence (DNA): TGTGCCAGCAGCTTAGCGGACACTATGAACACTGAAGCTTTCTTT. Its translation: CASSLADTMNTEAFF.

This clone has just one count. The V gene is TRBV27, the J gene TRBJ1-1; a possible D gene is TRBD1 (5 bases). The CDR3 totals 15 residues. The germline gives CDR1 MNHEY, CDR2 SMNVEV (reference sequence). V was cut by 6 bases and J by 4 bases, with 18 bases left in between. The CDR3 DNA reads TGTGCCAGCAGCCCTGCAATTTCGGGACTCACTGAAGCTTTCTTT. This translates into CASSPAISGLTEAFF.